Following are 21 T cell receptor beta chains from one sample sequenced in a study of response to subunit inactivated influenza vaccine (dated by TCRdb to 2017 to 2018). Library construction relied on RT-PCR. For sequencing, an Illumina HiSeq 2500 was employed. The public reads were run again by TCRdb, first through fastp at Q25 and then through MiXCR, and only productive beta chains were kept. Records with the same CDR3 protein are collapsed into one entry carrying the most frequent genes and DNA. In this sample the table shows roughly 700,000 distinct CDR3 sequences, approximately 15% of which occur a single time. 6.5% to 8.5% of the sample rests with the top ten. This sample comprised PBMCs from blood, obtained around 14 days before vaccination. These receptors were collected from a man aged 45-65 years who received an inactivated influenza vaccine. Donor details come from another sample of the same person, matched by shared clones.

The chain carries TRBV30 and TRBJ1-1; no clear D gene. V dropped 0 bases and J dropped 1 base, with 9 bases sitting between them. The germline gives CDR1 GTSNPN, CDR2 SVGIG (reference sequence). The CDR3 spans 14 residues. The CDR3 protein is CAWSVIRENTEAFF. The CDR3 DNA reads TGTGCCTGGAGTGTAATCCGGGAGAACACTGAAGCTTTCTTT.

The chain couples TRBV5-1 to TRBJ2-7; D is unresolved. CDR1 is SGHRS, CDR2 YFSETQ, per germline. The CDR3 covers 12 residues. The ends were cut back, 7 bases at V and 4 bases at J, with 12 bases in the middle. The CDR3 loop reads CASQNSLYEQYF. For the CDR3, the DNA is TGCGCCAGCCAAAACAGTCTTTACGAGCAGTACTTC.

The chain combines TRBV12-3 or TRBV12-4 with TRBJ2-1; perhaps TRBD2 as D (7 bases). The V end lost 6 bases, the J end lost 4 bases, and 16 bases lay between the germline ends. The CDR3 loop spans 15 amino acids. CDR3 in amino acids: CASRPGGLLYNEQFF. The CDR3 region has the DNA TGTGCCAGCAGGCCGGGGGGCCTTCTTTACAATGAGCAGTTCTTC.

The chain employs TRBV28 and TRBJ2-2; D is perhaps TRBD1 (6 bases). With 6 bases removed from V and 5 bases from J, the gap between germline ends came to 13 bases. Germline lookup yields CDR1 MDHEN and CDR2 SYDVKM. The CDR3 consists of 14 residues. The CDR3: CASRSDRPTGELFF. The CDR3 region has the DNA TGTGCCAGCAGATCCGACAGGCCGACCGGGGAGCTGTTTTTT.

This chain uses TRBV20-1 with TRBJ2-3; 8 bases fit TRBD1. Germline V CDR1 and CDR2: DFQATT, SNEGSKA (reference sequence). This CDR3 spans 16 amino acids. J gave up 2 bases and V 5 bases, and 12 bases lay outside the gene matches. The CDR3 nucleotides read TGCAGTGCTCGCCGGAGGAAGACAGGGGTCACAGATACGCAGTATTTT. This sequence encodes CSARRRKTGVTDTQYF.

This clonotype has more than one count but fewer than ten. The J gene is TRBJ2-3, the V gene TRBV7-9; D is undetermined. The DNA end is a closer match to TRBJ2-5, so the J assignment may be wrong. CDR1 is SEHNR, CDR2 FQNEAQ, per germline (reference sequence). The CDR3 consists of 12 residues. The CDR3 region has the DNA TGTGCCAGCAGCTTAGCAGCTGGGACCCAGTACTTC. Translation: CASSLAAGTQYF.

The CDR3 loop is CASSTPGLENYEQYF. DNA of the CDR3: TGTGCCAGCAGTACTCCGGGACTAGAGAACTACGAGCAGTACTTC. The chain uses TRBV28 and TRBJ2-7, with 8 bases fitting TRBD2. V trimming: 5 bases; J trimming: 3 bases; junction bases outside the gene matches: 9. The CDR3 runs to 15 residues. The germline gives CDR1 MDHEN, CDR2 SYDVKM.

The V gene is TRBV7-4, the J gene TRBJ2-7, with TRBD2 matching 13 bases. The length of the CDR3 is 16 residues. Germline loops: CDR1 SGHVT, CDR2 SQSDAQ. J was trimmed by 1 base and V by 4 bases; bases with no gene match: 4. This CDR3 reads CASSSRTSGSSYEQYF. The CDR3, as DNA: TGTGCCAGCAGCTCCCGGACTAGCGGGAGTTCCTACGAGCAGTACTTC.

The chain joins TRBV4-3 to TRBJ2-1, with TRBD2 matching over 7 bases. The J segment lost 6 bases and the V segment lost 0 bases, leaving 8 bases of the junction unmatched. The CDR3 is 16 amino acids. The germline V gene has CDR1 LGHNA and CDR2 YSLEER. CDR3 residues: CASSQDVAGALNEQFF. CDR3 coding DNA: TGCGCCAGCAGCCAAGACGTGGCGGGAGCGCTCAATGAGCAGTTCTTC.

In its sample, this clonotype was seen a few times. The rearrangement links TRBV20-1 to TRBJ1-6, with a possible D match to TRBD1 (5 bases). Germline V gives CDR1 DFQATT, CDR2 SNEGSKA (reference sequence). This CDR3 is 15 amino acids long. Trimming took off 3 bases at V and 9 bases at J, with 18 bases between the two ends. CDR3 sequence: CSASVAGNLFSPLHF. CDR3 nucleotide sequence: TGCAGTGCTAGTGTGGCAGGGAACCTTTTTTCACCCCTCCACTTT.

The genes are TRBV28 and TRBJ2-7; D may be TRBD1 or TRBD2 (5 bases each). This CDR3 has 14 residues. Between the trimmed V and J ends, which lost 5 bases and 3 bases, there was a span of 14 bases. Per germline, CDR1 MDHEN and CDR2 SYDVKM. For the CDR3, the DNA is TGTGCCAGCAGTGAGTACGGGACCATCTACGAGCAGTACTTC. Translation: CASSEYGTIYEQYF.

This clonotype showed up just a few times. The V call is TRBV20-1, the J call TRBJ2-5; 11 bases line up with TRBD2. In germline, CDR1 is DFQATT, CDR2 SNEGSKA (reference sequence). V was pared by 3 bases and J by 5 bases, with 8 bases of the junction left unmatched. This CDR3 comprises 15 residues. CDR3 protein: CSARVLAGGGETQYF. CDR3 nucleotides: TGCAGTGCTAGGGTGCTAGCGGGAGGAGGGGAGACCCAGTACTTC.

The chain carries TRBV27 and TRBJ1-6; TRBD1 might be the D (6 bases). Germline-derived CDR1 and CDR2 are MNHEY and SMNVEV (reference sequence). With 4 bases removed from V and 0 bases from J, the gap between germline ends came to 7 bases. The CDR3 covers 15 residues. The CDR3 is CASSSTGSYNSPLHF. The CDR3 region has the DNA TGTGCCAGCAGTTCGACAGGCTCCTATAATTCACCCCTCCACTTT.

Only a few counts were recorded for this clonotype. This chain joins TRBV28 and TRBJ2-1; the D gene is possibly TRBD2 (6 bases). The CDR3 loop spans 14 amino acids. Trimming cost V 7 bases and J 7 bases, with 17 bases left between them. Germline CDR1 reads MDHEN; CDR2 reads SYDVKM. The CDR3 bases are TGTGCCAGCAACTCAAACGGGCTAGCGAATGAGCAGTTCTTC. It yields the protein CASNSNGLANEQFF.

This chain links TRBV11-1 with TRBJ1-4; 8 bases fit TRBD1. V lost 5 bases and J lost 8; bases outside the gene matches: 19. The CDR3 runs 18 residues. CDR1 is SGHAT, CDR2 FQDESV, per germline (reference sequence). CDR3 nucleotides: TGTGCCAGCAGCACTAAGAAGACAGGGGAAGGAGTAAGGGAAAAACTGTTTTTT. This encodes CASSTKKTGEGVREKLFF.

V is TRBV3-1 and J is TRBJ2-5, with a weak D call TRBD2 (5 bases). Trimming took off 4 bases at V and 4 bases at J, with 13 bases between the two ends. This CDR3 is built from 14 residues. Germline V gene data show CDR1 as LGHDT and CDR2 as YNNKEL (reference sequence). The CDR3 is CASSPHDYSETQYF. The CDR3 nucleotides read TGTGCCAGCAGCCCCCACGACTACTCAGAGACCCAGTACTTC.

This sequence joins TRBV4-1 and TRBJ2-1; 9 positions agree with TRBD1. The CDR3 spans 19 residues. The germline CDR1 and CDR2 sequences are MGHRA and YSYEKL. V gave up 5 bases and J gave up 1 base; unmatched junction bases: 15. CDR3 sequence reads: CASSEQGARASGSYNEQFF. CDR3 DNA: TGCGCCAGCAGCGAACAGGGGGCCAGGGCTAGCGGTTCCTACAATGAGCAGTTCTTC.

The table lists this clonotype with many counts. This chain links TRBV5-1 with TRBJ2-7; D might be TRBD2 (6 bases). Trimming shortened V by 9 bases and J by 3 bases, and 16 bases separated the two germline ends. Germline V gene lookup returns CDR1 SGHRS and CDR2 YFSETQ. This CDR3 is 13 amino acids long. CDR3 sequence (DNA): TGCGCCACCCAGGAGGGGACTGGCTACGAGCAGTACTTC. Its translation is CATQEGTGYEQYF.

This rearrangement joins TRBV7-9 to TRBJ1-4; D perhaps matches TRBD1 (5 bases). This CDR3 has 16 residues. Germline lookup yields CDR1 SEHNR and CDR2 FQNEAQ (reference sequence). Trimming cost V 5 bases and J 8 bases, with 21 bases left between them. The CDR3 sequence is CASSRGYPGALEKLFF. The CDR3, as DNA: TGTGCCAGCAGCCGCGGTTATCCTGGGGCGCTGGAAAAACTGTTTTTT.

This clonotype has just a few counts. The V gene is TRBV6-5, the J gene TRBJ2-5; no clear D. V was pared by 1 base and J by 5 bases, with 8 bases between. CDR3 size: 13 residues. Germline CDR1 MNHEY, CDR2 SVGAGI. CDR3: CASSYWGGETQYF. In DNA form, the CDR3 reads TGTGCCAGCAGTTACTGGGGTGGGGAGACCCAGTACTTC.

The rearrangement joins TRBV12-5 to TRBJ2-3; D perhaps matches TRBD2 (5 bases). The germline V gene has CDR1 LGHNT and CDR2 FRNRAP. This CDR3 has 14 amino acids. With 6 bases removed from V and 8 bases from J, the gap between germline ends came to 18 bases. The DNA for the CDR3 is TGTGCTAGTGGCTCCGGAGGTCGGCGAGGTACGCAGTATTTT. It encodes CASGSGGRRGTQYF.